This T cell receptor beta chain appears in the sequencing data of a study of tumor-infiltrating lymphocytes in primary liver carcinoma. Across the study: Men and women, 30 to 69 years of age, made up the patients. Study-wide results and limits: Paired tumor-adjacent and tumor-blood samples overlapped less than tumor region pairs did.

Unsorted bulk tissue of roughly 17-33 mg yielded co-extracted RNA and DNA. This CDR3 is 14 amino acids long. Germline V gives CDR1 MNHEY, CDR2 SVGAGI. Synthesis of TCR beta cDNA was carried out from 500 ng total RNA with a constant-region primer. Three nested multiplex PCR rounds, a slightly modified ARM-PCR, produced the libraries for TCR beta. Investigators reported that the first two PCR rounds, at 10 cycles each, used TRBV1-TRBV30 forward primers with a C-beta reverse primer. TCRdb re-called the multiplex PCR reads through MiXCR, storing one row per CDR3 protein. The sample carries tens of thousands of distinct CDR3 sequences, approximately 70% recorded once. A word on this clonotype: Its antigen is undetermined. The germline gene is not matched at one end of the junction; a read error may be the cause.

The sequencing input was liver tumor tissue from sampling region 1. Subset defined: tumor region T1, superior pole. V usage is TRBV6-5 and J usage is TRBJ2-7; perhaps D is TRBD1 or TRBD2 (5 bases each). The TCR was taken from a man in his forties or fifties with primary liver carcinoma and hepatitis B virus infection. In DNA, the CDR3 is TGTGCCAACAGTCCCCGTGGGGGAGAGGTAGGGCAGTACTTC. This codes for CANSPRGGEVGQYF.